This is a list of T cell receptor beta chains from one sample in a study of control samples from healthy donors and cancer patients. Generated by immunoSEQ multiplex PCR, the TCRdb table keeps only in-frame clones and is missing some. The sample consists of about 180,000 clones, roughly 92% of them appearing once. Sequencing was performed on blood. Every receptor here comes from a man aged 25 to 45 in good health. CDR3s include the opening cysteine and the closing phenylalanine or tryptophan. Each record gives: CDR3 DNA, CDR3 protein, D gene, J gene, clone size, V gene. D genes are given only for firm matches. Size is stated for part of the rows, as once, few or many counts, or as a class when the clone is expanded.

cdr3_nt: TGCGCCAGCAGCTTGGAACTAGCGGGAGGGTACAATGAGCAGTTCTTC
cdr3_aa: CASSLELAGGYNEQFF
d_call: TRBD2
j_call: TRBJ2-1
clone_size: NA
v_call: TRBV5-1

cdr3_nt: TGTGCCAGCAGCGAGGGCCCAGGCCTTAGCTCCTACGAGCAGTACTTC
cdr3_aa: CASSEGPGLSSYEQYF
d_call: NA
j_call: TRBJ2-7
clone_size: NA
v_call: TRBV9

cdr3_nt: TGTGCCAGCAGTTTTACGGGGGCGACTGAAGCTTTCTTT
cdr3_aa: CASSFTGATEAFF
d_call: NA
j_call: TRBJ1-1
clone_size: NA
v_call: TRBV27

cdr3_nt: TGTGCCAGCAGCTTCCGGGACAGAAATTCACCCCTCCACTTT
cdr3_aa: CASSFRDRNSPLHF
d_call: TRBD1
j_call: TRBJ1-6
clone_size: NA
v_call: TRBV7-8

cdr3_nt: TGTGCCAGTAGTTTCGACAGGGGACGACGTGGCTACACCTTC
cdr3_aa: CASSFDRGRRGYTF
d_call: TRBD1
j_call: TRBJ1-2
clone_size: NA
v_call: TRBV19

cdr3_nt: TGTGCCTGCCAGGGTACGGACACCGGGGAGCTGTTTTTT
cdr3_aa: CACQGTDTGELFF
d_call: NA
j_call: TRBJ2-2
clone_size: NA
v_call: TRBV30

cdr3_nt: TGTGCCTGGAACCGGGACAGGACTTCTAATTCACCCCTCCACTTT
cdr3_aa: CAWNRDRTSNSPLHF
d_call: TRBD1
j_call: TRBJ1-6
clone_size: NA
v_call: TRBV30

cdr3_nt: TGCGCCAGCAGCACCGACGGACGGCCCTCCTACGAGCAGTACTTC
cdr3_aa: CASSTDGRPSYEQYF
d_call: NA
j_call: TRBJ2-7
clone_size: NA
v_call: TRBV5-1

cdr3_nt: TGTGCCAGTACTCCAATGGGGACAGCTAATTGGCCCCAGCATTTT
cdr3_aa: CASTPMGTANWPQHF
d_call: TRBD1
j_call: TRBJ1-5
clone_size: NA
v_call: TRBV19

cdr3_nt: TGTGCCAGCAGAAACAGGAACACTGAAGCTTTCTTT
cdr3_aa: CASRNRNTEAFF
d_call: NA
j_call: TRBJ1-1
clone_size: NA
v_call: TRBV3-1/TRBV3-2

cdr3_nt: TGCAGCGTGGGGACGTATAATGAGCAGTTCTTC
cdr3_aa: CSVGTYNEQFF
d_call: NA
j_call: TRBJ2-1
clone_size: NA
v_call: TRBV29-1

cdr3_nt: TGTGCCAGCAGTAGGGCCTCGGGAGCGACCTACAATGAGCAGTTCTTC
cdr3_aa: CASSRASGATYNEQFF
d_call: NA
j_call: TRBJ2-1
clone_size: NA
v_call: TRBV7-3

cdr3_nt: TGCGCCAGCAGCCAAGTCGTACGGGCCGAGGGAGAGACCCAGTACTTC
cdr3_aa: CASSQVVRAEGETQYF
d_call: NA
j_call: TRBJ2-5
clone_size: NA
v_call: TRBV4-1

cdr3_nt: TGTGCCAGCACCCGAAACACTGAAGCTTTCTTT
cdr3_aa: CASTRNTEAFF
d_call: NA
j_call: TRBJ1-1
clone_size: NA
v_call: TRBV6-5

cdr3_nt: TGCGCCAGCAGCGGGTCTAGGATGCAAGAGACCCAGTACTTC
cdr3_aa: CASSGSRMQETQYF
d_call: NA
j_call: TRBJ2-5
clone_size: NA
v_call: TRBV10-2

cdr3_nt: TGTGCCAGCAGTTACTACGGGGGTTTATCGGATACGCAGTATTTT
cdr3_aa: CASSYYGGLSDTQYF
d_call: NA
j_call: TRBJ2-3
clone_size: NA
v_call: TRBV6-5

cdr3_nt: TGTGCCAGCAGCGCGACAGGGGCTACCTACAATGAGCAGTTCTTC
cdr3_aa: CASSATGATYNEQFF
d_call: TRBD1
j_call: TRBJ2-1
clone_size: once
v_call: TRBV7-7

cdr3_nt: TGCAGTGCTAGTCGCAGGACAAGGGAAGAGACCCAGTACTTC
cdr3_aa: CSASRRTREETQYF
d_call: NA
j_call: TRBJ2-5
clone_size: NA
v_call: TRBV20-1

cdr3_nt: TGTGCCAGCAGTTTGGACAGGGCAAACACTGAAGCTTTCTTT
cdr3_aa: CASSLDRANTEAFF
d_call: TRBD1
j_call: TRBJ1-1
clone_size: NA
v_call: TRBV27

cdr3_nt: TGTGCCAGTAGTTACGCGACAGCGCAACCCTACGAGCAGTACTTC
cdr3_aa: CASSYATAQPYEQYF
d_call: NA
j_call: TRBJ2-7
clone_size: NA
v_call: TRBV19

cdr3_nt: TGTGCCACTACGAAGTTGGAGGATAATTCACCCCTCCACTTT
cdr3_aa: CATTKLEDNSPLHF
d_call: NA
j_call: TRBJ1-6
clone_size: once
v_call: TRBV10-3

cdr3_nt: TGTGCCAGCTCTGGGACAGCCTACGAGCAGTACTTC
cdr3_aa: CASSGTAYEQYF
d_call: TRBD1
j_call: TRBJ2-7
clone_size: few
v_call: TRBV6-6

cdr3_nt: TGTGCCAGCAGCTTAGTGGAGGGATTGAACACTGAAGCTTTCTTT
cdr3_aa: CASSLVEGLNTEAFF
d_call: NA
j_call: TRBJ1-1
clone_size: NA
v_call: TRBV11-2

cdr3_nt: TGTGCCAGCAGCTTAGACGCAATGACTAGCGGGAGGGCCATTTCGTACGAGCAGTACTTC
cdr3_aa: CASSLDAMTSGRAISYEQYF
d_call: TRBD2
j_call: TRBJ2-7
clone_size: once
v_call: TRBV11-2

cdr3_nt: TGCGCCAGCTCCACCCCAGGTGATAACTATGGCTACACCTTC
cdr3_aa: CASSTPGDNYGYTF
d_call: NA
j_call: TRBJ1-2
clone_size: NA
v_call: TRBV10-2

cdr3_nt: TGTGCCAGCAGCCAAGATAGGGGGTCACCCCTCCACTTT
cdr3_aa: CASSQDRGSPLHF
d_call: NA
j_call: TRBJ1-6
clone_size: NA
v_call: TRBV14

cdr3_nt: TGCGCCAGCAGCTTGGGGGAGGTGCGTTCACCCCTCCACTTT
cdr3_aa: CASSLGEVRSPLHF
d_call: NA
j_call: TRBJ1-6
clone_size: NA
v_call: TRBV5-1

cdr3_nt: TGTGCCAGCACAAAGGGACGCCAGTTCCCCAATCAGCCCCAGCATTTT
cdr3_aa: CASTKGRQFPNQPQHF
d_call: NA
j_call: TRBJ1-5
clone_size: NA
v_call: TRBV28

cdr3_nt: TGTGCCAGCAGCGTATCCTCCGACACCTCCTACGAGCAGTACTTC
cdr3_aa: CASSVSSDTSYEQYF
d_call: NA
j_call: TRBJ2-7
clone_size: NA
v_call: TRBV9

cdr3_nt: TGTGCCAGTAGCCCAAGGGACAGGGACACTGAAGCTTTCTTT
cdr3_aa: CASSPRDRDTEAFF
d_call: TRBD1
j_call: TRBJ1-1
clone_size: NA
v_call: TRBV19

cdr3_nt: TGTGCCAGCAGTTACGACGGAATCTATGGCTACACCTTC
cdr3_aa: CASSYDGIYGYTF
d_call: NA
j_call: TRBJ1-2
clone_size: once
v_call: TRBV6-6

cdr3_nt: TGCGCCAGCAGCTCCCGGACTAGCGGGACAGATACGCAGTATTTT
cdr3_aa: CASSSRTSGTDTQYF
d_call: TRBD2
j_call: TRBJ2-3
clone_size: NA
v_call: TRBV5-1

cdr3_nt: TGTGCCAGTAGTATTCAAGGGTCCAAAAACATTCAGTACTTC
cdr3_aa: CASSIQGSKNIQYF
d_call: NA
j_call: TRBJ2-4
clone_size: once
v_call: TRBV19

cdr3_nt: TGCGCCAGCAGCGAGACAGGGGTCAATCAGCCCCAGCATTTT
cdr3_aa: CASSETGVNQPQHF
d_call: TRBD1
j_call: TRBJ1-5
clone_size: NA
v_call: TRBV5-1

cdr3_nt: TGTGCCAGCAGCTTAGAGCAGGGCCCTTACTACGAGCAGTACTTC
cdr3_aa: CASSLEQGPYYEQYF
d_call: NA
j_call: TRBJ2-7
clone_size: NA
v_call: TRBV7-3

cdr3_nt: TGTGCCAGCAGTTTCGGAGCGGGAGGCTACGAGCAGTACTTC
cdr3_aa: CASSFGAGGYEQYF
d_call: TRBD2
j_call: TRBJ2-7
clone_size: NA
v_call: TRBV27

cdr3_nt: TGTGCCAGCTCAACGACAGACGACGAGCAGTACTTC
cdr3_aa: CASSTTDDEQYF
d_call: NA
j_call: TRBJ2-7
clone_size: NA
v_call: TRBV18

cdr3_nt: TGTGCCAGTAAAGACATTTCCACTGAAGCTTTCTTT
cdr3_aa: CASKDISTEAFF
d_call: NA
j_call: TRBJ1-1
clone_size: NA
v_call: TRBV19

cdr3_nt: TGTGCCAGCAAAGGACAGGGAAACAGCAATCAGCCCCAGCATTTT
cdr3_aa: CASKGQGNSNQPQHF
d_call: TRBD1
j_call: TRBJ1-5
clone_size: NA
v_call: TRBV2

cdr3_nt: TGCGCCAGCAGTGAGTCGGGGAAGAACACCGGGGAGCTGTTTTTT
cdr3_aa: CASSESGKNTGELFF
d_call: NA
j_call: TRBJ2-2
clone_size: once
v_call: TRBV10-1

cdr3_nt: TGTGCCAGCAGTTTCCTTGAGAGCACAGATACGCAGTATTTT
cdr3_aa: CASSFLESTDTQYF
d_call: NA
j_call: TRBJ2-3
clone_size: once
v_call: TRBV28

cdr3_nt: TGTGCCAGCAGCCAATATACGGACTATGGCTACACCTTC
cdr3_aa: CASSQYTDYGYTF
d_call: NA
j_call: TRBJ1-2
clone_size: NA
v_call: TRBV16

cdr3_nt: TGTGCCTGGAGTGCTGGTCTTTTAAGCCAGGGGGGGTATGGCTACACCTTC
cdr3_aa: CAWSAGLLSQGGYGYTF
d_call: TRBD1
j_call: TRBJ1-2
clone_size: NA
v_call: TRBV30

cdr3_nt: TGCGCCAGCTGTCGGGGGAGTGGCTCCTACGAGCAGTACTTC
cdr3_aa: CASCRGSGSYEQYF
d_call: NA
j_call: TRBJ2-7
clone_size: NA
v_call: TRBV10-2

cdr3_nt: TGTGCCAGCAGTCGCCCAGGGGCTTCTCAAGGGACCGGGGAGCTGTTTTTT
cdr3_aa: CASSRPGASQGTGELFF
d_call: NA
j_call: TRBJ2-2
clone_size: NA
v_call: TRBV6-6